Listed below are T cell receptor beta chains from one sample, sequenced in a study of chemoradiotherapy in HPV16-positive cancers. Method: immunoSEQ multiplex PCR; TCRdb's copy keeps in-frame clones and lacks some. Of several hundred clones in the sample, 90% to 95% were seen once. The specimen comprised tumor tissue, sampled from a patient who underwent chemoradiotherapy. These receptors all come from a human donor with HPV-associated anogenital cancer. Each CDR3 is given with its conserved first and last residue.

J gene	V gene	CDR3 protein
TRBJ2-7	TRBV4-2	CASSQDGTGGSYEQYF
TRBJ2-3	TRBV6-4	CASSDGSTDTQYF
TRBJ1-5	TRBV18	CASSLRGDQPQHF
TRBJ2-1	TRBV7-2	CASSLAGTGIHEQFF
TRBJ2-5	TRBV6-1	CASSDLETQYF
TRBJ1-1	TRBV5-4	CASRGGGEAFF
TRBJ2-7	TRBV10-3	CAIARLAGNRAYEQYF
TRBJ2-1	TRBV7-9	CASSPGTWGYNEQFF
TRBJ2-7	TRBV7-2	CASSLVQYRIQIKGNWQYF
TRBJ1-2	TRBV7-2	CASSSIYGPRGYTF
TRBJ1-1	TRBV5-4	CASSLADNYDTEAFF
TRBJ2-5	TRBV28	CASSPRGWRTLIETQYF
TRBJ1-2	TRBV30	CAWSRLRDSNYGYTF
TRBJ2-3	TRBV9	CASSVEGVPTTDTQYF
TRBJ1-1	TRBV28	CASASTGSHTEAFF
TRBJ1-2	TRBV7-2	CASGANYGYTF
TRBJ2-2	TRBV4-1	CASSRDVRTGELFF
TRBJ2-1	TRBV18	CASSPQRLAGGGSEQFF
TRBJ2-3	TRBV6-4	CASSDGGGGTDTQYF
TRBJ1-5	TRBV28	CASRTLDRDNQPQHF
TRBJ2-7	TRBV28	CASQPPGPRGRQYF
TRBJ2-1	TRBV28	CASQAGQGVSYNEQFF
TRBJ2-2	TRBV28	CASSAGTSDTGELFF
TRBJ2-2	TRBV30	CAWRGDRGDGELFF
TRBJ1-3	TRBV27	CASRSRPSGNTIYF
TRBJ2-5	TRBV29-1	CSALRAGETQYF
TRBJ2-7	TRBV5-1	CASSRLGENGEQYF
TRBJ2-1	TRBV11-1	CASSYRTSSSPNEQFF
TRBJ2-7	TRBV4-1	CASSQDYRGSFHEQYF
TRBJ1-3	TRBV14	CASSQDATGRVTDRTSGNTIYF
TRBJ2-4	TRBV28	CASRLENIQYF
TRBJ2-7	TRBV7-9	CASSFPTSSYEQYF
TRBJ1-4	TRBV19	CASSIGQGREKLFF
TRBJ2-5	TRBV19	CASSIVGFGETQYF
TRBJ2-3	TRBV6-4	CASSDSAGGSTDTQYF
TRBJ2-1	TRBV13	CASTTSGGAPPSNEQFF
TRBJ2-7	TRBV19	CASSGTGRSYEQYF
TRBJ2-6	TRBV9	CASSTEGNVLTF
TRBJ2-3	TRBV18	CASSNTGGSTDTQYF
TRBJ1-1	TRBV7-6	CASSLSQGWGTEAFF
TRBJ2-6	TRBV30	CAWDSLGGSGANVLTF
TRBJ2-2	TRBV6-4	CASSSGRATGELFF
TRBJ2-5	TRBV15	CATSRDPGQQETQYF
TRBJ1-1	TRBV14	CASSPWGGMNTEAFF
TRBJ2-3	TRBV6-5	CASLNSDTDTQYF
TRBJ2-1	TRBV6-1	CASSTLAGDYNGQFF
TRBJ2-1	TRBV4-3	CASSQEKELTYSYNEQFF
TRBJ1-1	TRBV5-1	CASFRGWNTEAFF
TRBJ2-3	TRBV6-4	CASSDSSEADTQYF
TRBJ2-7	TRBV2	CASISGGIVGEQYF
TRBJ2-7	TRBV19	CASSTTLSWGYEQYF
TRBJ1-2	TRBV28	CASWGRNYGYTF
TRBJ1-1	TRBV28	CASSLRINTEAFF
TRBJ2-5	TRBV4-2	CASSQTSGGAETQYF
TRBJ1-5	TRBV30	CAWSVIKKGGLNQPQHF
TRBJ2-3	TRBV7-9	CVTAIRRAGDTQYF
TRBJ1-1	TRBV5-6	CASSYQGGFTEAFF
TRBJ2-7	TRBV18	CASSPRNMEVPYEQYF
TRBJ2-5	TRBV9	CASSVETSGGIETQYF
TRBJ1-2	TRBV7-6	CAKSRKTYGYTF